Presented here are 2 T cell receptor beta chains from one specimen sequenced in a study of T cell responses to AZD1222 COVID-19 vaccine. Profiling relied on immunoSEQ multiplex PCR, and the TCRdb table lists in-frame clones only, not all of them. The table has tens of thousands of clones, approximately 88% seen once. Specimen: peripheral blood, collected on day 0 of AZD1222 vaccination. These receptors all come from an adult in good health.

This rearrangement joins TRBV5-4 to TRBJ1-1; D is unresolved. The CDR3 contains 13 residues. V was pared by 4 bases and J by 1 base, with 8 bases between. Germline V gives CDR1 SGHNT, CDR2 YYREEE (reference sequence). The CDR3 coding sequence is TGTGCCAGCAGCCGAAGGACGAACACTGAAGCTTTCTTT. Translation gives CASSRRTNTEAFF.

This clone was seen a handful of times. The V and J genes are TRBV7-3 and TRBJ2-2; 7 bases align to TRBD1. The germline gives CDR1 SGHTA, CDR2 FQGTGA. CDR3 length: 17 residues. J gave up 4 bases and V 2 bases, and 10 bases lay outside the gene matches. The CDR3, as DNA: TGTGCCAGCAGCTTAGATGGTCCAGGGGGTCTCACCGGGGAGCTGTTTTTT. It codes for CASSLDGPGGLTGELFF.